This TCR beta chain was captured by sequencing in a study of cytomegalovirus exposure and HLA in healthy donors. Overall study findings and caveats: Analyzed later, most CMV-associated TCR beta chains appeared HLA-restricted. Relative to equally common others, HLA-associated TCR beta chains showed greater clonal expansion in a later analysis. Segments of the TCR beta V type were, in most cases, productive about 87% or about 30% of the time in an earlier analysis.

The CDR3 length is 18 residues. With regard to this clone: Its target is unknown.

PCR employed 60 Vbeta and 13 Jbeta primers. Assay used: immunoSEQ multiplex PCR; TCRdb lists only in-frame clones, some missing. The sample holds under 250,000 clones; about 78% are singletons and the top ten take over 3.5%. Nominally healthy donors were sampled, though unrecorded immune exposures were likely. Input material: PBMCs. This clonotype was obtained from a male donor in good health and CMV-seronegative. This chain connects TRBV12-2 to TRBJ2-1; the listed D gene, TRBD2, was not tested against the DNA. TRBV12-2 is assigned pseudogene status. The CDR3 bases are TGTGCAAGTCGCTTAAACGTAAGACTAGCGGGAAGTTACGATGAGCAGTTCTTC. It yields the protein CASRLNVRLAGSYDEQFF.